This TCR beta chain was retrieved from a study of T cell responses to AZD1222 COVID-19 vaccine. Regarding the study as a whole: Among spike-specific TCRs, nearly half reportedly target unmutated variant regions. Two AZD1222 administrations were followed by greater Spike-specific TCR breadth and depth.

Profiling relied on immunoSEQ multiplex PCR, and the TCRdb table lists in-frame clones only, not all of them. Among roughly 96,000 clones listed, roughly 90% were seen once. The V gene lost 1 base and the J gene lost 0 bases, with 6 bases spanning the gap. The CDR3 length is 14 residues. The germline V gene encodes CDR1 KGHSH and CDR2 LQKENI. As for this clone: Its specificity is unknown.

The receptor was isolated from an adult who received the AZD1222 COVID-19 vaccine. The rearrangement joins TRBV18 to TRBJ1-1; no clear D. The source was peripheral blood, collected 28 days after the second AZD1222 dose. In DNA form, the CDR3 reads TGTGCCAGCTCACCACGGCCCGTGAACACTGAAGCTTTCTTT. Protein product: CASSPRPVNTEAFF.